These 16 T cell receptor beta chains originate from one sample sequenced in a study of blood T cell repertoires in COVID-19. The method was immunoSEQ multiplex PCR; TCRdb's version includes in-frame clones alone and lacks a portion of them. The profile shows about 55,000 clones, about nine tenths of them singletons. The source material was peripheral blood. These receptors all come from an elderly man with acute or convalescent COVID-19.

The gene calls are TRBV24-1 and TRBJ2-3; D uncertain. V dropped 4 bases and J dropped 2 bases, with 9 bases sitting between them. Germline loops: CDR1 KGHDR, CDR2 SFDVKD. The CDR3 extends over 14 amino acids. The CDR3 DNA reads TGTGCCACCAGTGACCCATCTAACACAGATACGCAGTATTTT. Amino acids: CATSDPSNTDTQYF.

This chain joins TRBV7-2 and TRBJ1-6, with D perhaps TRBD1 (6 bases). This CDR3 comprises 17 residues. Germline V CDR1 and CDR2: SGHTA, FQGNSA. Trimming removed 1 base at V and 10 bases at J, with 20 bases between. The CDR3 DNA follows: TGTGCCAGCAGCTTAGTAGGGGCGACAGGAAATAGATCACCCCTCCACTTT. It yields the protein CASSLVGATGNRSPLHF.

This clone showed up just a few times. This chain's CDR3 is CASSTRGGYEQYF. CDR3 DNA sequence: TGTGCCAGCAGCACCCGTGGAGGGTACGAGCAGTACTTC. The chain has TRBV7-2 and TRBJ2-7, with D possibly being TRBD2 (6 bases). The CDR3 is 13 residues long. V dropped 5 bases and J dropped 4 bases, with 12 bases sitting between them. Germline-derived CDR1 and CDR2 are SGHTA and FQGNSA.

This clone has only one observation. The chain has TRBV6-1 and TRBJ2-7; the D gene is possibly TRBD1 (6 bases). CDR3 size: 14 residues. Germline assignment: CDR1 MNHNS and CDR2 SASEGT. V dropped 5 bases and J dropped 5 bases, with 16 bases sitting between them. The CDR3 sequence is CASSFDRLGNEQYF. For the CDR3, the DNA is TGTGCCAGCAGTTTCGACAGGTTAGGCAACGAGCAGTACTTC.

The chain couples TRBV30 to TRBJ1-2, with D tentatively TRBD1 (6 bases). The V gene lost 1 base and the J gene lost 0 bases, with 15 bases spanning the gap. Germline V gene sequence: CDR1 GTSNPN, CDR2 SVGIG (reference sequence). The CDR3 covers 16 residues. The chain's CDR3 is CAWSAGARGTNYGYTF. CDR3 in DNA: TGTGCCTGGAGTGCTGGGGCCAGGGGTACTAACTATGGCTACACCTTC.

The V call is TRBV7-9, the J call TRBJ1-1; D may be TRBD1 (6 bases). V lost 6 bases, J lost 1 base, and 9 bases lay in between. This CDR3 is built from 13 residues. Germline values: CDR1 SEHNR, CDR2 FQNEAQ (reference sequence). CDR3 sequence reads: CASRGDKNTEAFF. The DNA for the CDR3 is TGTGCCAGCAGGGGGGACAAGAACACTGAAGCTTTCTTT. Filled out from reference TRBV7-9 and TRBJ1-1, the complete variable domain reads DTGVSQNPRHKITKRGQNVTFRCDPISEHNRLYWYRQTLGQGPEFLTYFQNEAQLEKSRLLSDRFSAERPKGSFSTLEIQRTEQGDSAMYLCASRGDKNTEAFFGQGTRLTVV.

The chain is built from TRBV7-2 and TRBJ2-7, with 9 bases aligning to TRBD1. The V gene's germline CDR1 is SGHTA and CDR2 FQGNSA. The CDR3 contains 15 residues. V gave up 2 bases and J gave up 2 bases; unmatched junction bases: 4. The CDR3 protein is CASSLMRTGAYEQYF. The CDR3 DNA is TGTGCCAGCAGCTTAATGAGGACAGGGGCCTACGAGCAGTACTTC.

This chain uses TRBV19 with TRBJ2-1, with TRBD2 identical over 12 bases. The CDR3 extends over 15 amino acids. Per germline, CDR1 LNHDA and CDR2 SQIVND (reference sequence). Unmatched junction bases numbered 5, after V lost 7 bases and J lost 4 bases. CDR3 DNA sequence: TGTGCCAGTACCTCCCTAGCGGGGGGGTACAATGAGCAGTTCTTC. This gives the protein CASTSLAGGYNEQFF.

V gene TRBV7-2 combines with J gene TRBJ2-7; TRBD2 might be the D (7 bases). Germline CDR1 SGHTA, CDR2 FQGNSA. V was cut by 2 bases and J by 0 bases, with 11 bases left in between. The CDR3 covers 15 residues. The CDR3 nucleotides read TGTGCCAGCAGCTTAACGGGGGGCGCCTCCTACGAGCAGTACTTC. Amino acid sequence: CASSLTGGASYEQYF. The whole variable domain, filled in from reference TRBV7-2 and TRBJ2-7, reads GAGVSQSPSNKVTEKGKDVELRCDPISGHTALYWYRQSLGQGLEFLIYFQGNSAPDKSGLPSDRFSAERTGGSVSTLTIQRTQQEDSAVYLCASSLTGGASYEQYFGPGTRLTVT.

The V and J genes are TRBV7-8 and TRBJ2-7; D unclear. The CDR3 spans 15 residues. Germline lookup yields CDR1 SGHVS and CDR2 FQNEAQ. With 2 bases removed from V and 3 bases from J, the gap between germline ends came to 14 bases. In DNA form, the CDR3 reads TGTGCCAGCAGCTTAAGACTCTCCGAGAGCTACGAGCAGTACTTC. Translated, it gives CASSLRLSESYEQYF.

The J gene is TRBJ1-1, the V gene TRBV6-2 or TRBV6-3; perhaps TRBD1 as D (5 bases). Trimming removed 2 bases at V and 7 bases at J, with 8 bases between. Per germline, CDR1 MNHEY and CDR2 SVGEGT. This CDR3 contains 12 residues. The CDR3 nucleotides are TGTGCCAGCAGTTACACGGGGGTTGAAGCTTTCTTT. Translation: CASSYTGVEAFF.

The chain recombines TRBV29-1 with TRBJ2-2; weak D call: TRBD2 (5 bases). V was clipped by 5 bases and J by 0 bases, with 10 bases between them. CDR3 length equals 14 residues. Looked up from germline, CDR1 is SQVTM and CDR2 is ANQGSEA. The CDR3 here is CSVPGNSNTGELFF. CDR3 nucleotide sequence: TGCAGCGTTCCCGGGAATTCGAACACCGGGGAGCTGTTTTTT.

The chain carries TRBV19 and TRBJ2-3; D is possibly TRBD1 (6 bases). This CDR3 has 15 amino acids. Trimming removed 6 bases at V and 2 bases at J, with 15 bases between. Germline assignment: CDR1 LNHDA and CDR2 SQIVND (reference sequence). As DNA, the CDR3 is TGTGCCAGTAGCGCAGGGGTGACCCCCACAGATACGCAGTATTTT. Amino acids: CASSAGVTPTDTQYF.

The V gene is TRBV14, the J gene TRBJ1-1, with TRBD1 as a possible D gene (5 bases). The CDR3 runs to 14 residues. Trimming took off 0 bases at V and 6 bases at J, with 11 bases between the two ends. Germline V lookup: CDR1 SGHDN, CDR2 FVKESK. CDR3 nucleotide sequence: TGTGCCAGCAGCCAAGAGGTCAGGGTGGCTGAAGCTTTCTTT. Translated, it gives CASSQEVRVAEAFF. Based on the CDR3 plus reference TRBV14 and TRBJ1-1, the full variable domain is EAGVTQFPSHSVIEKGQTVTLRCDPISGHDNLYWYRRVMGKEIKFLLHFVKESKQDESGMPNNRFLAERTGGTYSTLKVQPAELEDSGVYFCASSQEVRVAEAFFGQGTRLTVV.

The genes are TRBV3-1 (or the pseudogene TRBV3-2) and TRBJ1-2, with 9 bases lining up with TRBD1. Germline CDR1 is LGHDT and CDR2 is YNNKEL (reference sequence). V shed 0 bases and J 7 bases; nucleotides not matched to a gene: 3. This CDR3 contains 14 residues. The CDR3 reads CASSQERQGVGYTF. CDR3 coding DNA: TGTGCCAGCAGCCAAGAAAGACAGGGGGTTGGCTACACCTTC.

The CDR3 loop is CASSESTAGGRSEAFF. The DNA for the CDR3 is TGCGCCAGCAGTGAGTCGACGGCGGGAGGGAGGTCTGAAGCTTTCTTT. This rearrangement joins TRBV10-1 to TRBJ1-1; D ambiguous. The germline V gene has CDR1 WNHNN and CDR2 SYGVQD (reference sequence). This CDR3 contains 16 residues. Deletions cut 0 bases from V and 6 bases from J, with 17 bases between.